These 4 T cell receptor beta chains came from one sample sequenced in a study of cytomegalovirus exposure and HLA in healthy donors. Primers for the PCR totalled 60 Vbeta and 13 Jbeta. TCRdb keeps only in-frame clones here, not all; method: immunoSEQ multiplex PCR. The table records under 150,000 clones, roughly two thirds of them present only once. Source material: PBMCs. The receptors originated from a man aged 30 to 45 in good health and CMV-seropositive.

In its sample, this clone was seen a few times. The chain joins TRBV5-1 to TRBJ1-1, with 9 nucleotides matching TRBD1. Germline CDR1 SGHRS, CDR2 YFSETQ. J was trimmed by 4 bases and V by 7 bases; bases with no gene match: 8. The CDR3 runs 14 residues. Written as DNA, the CDR3 is TGCGCCAGCCGGACCGGGACAGGGAGCACTGAAGCTTTCTTT. Translating gives CASRTGTGSTEAFF.

The J gene is TRBJ2-1, the V gene TRBV5-6; D is ambiguous. The CDR3 has 14 residues. Between the trimmed V and J ends, which lost 0 bases and 5 bases, there was a span of 9 bases. Germline V gives CDR1 SGHDT, CDR2 YYEEEE. The CDR3, as DNA: TGTGCCAGCAGCTTGGTCGGGTCCGACAATGAGCAGTTCTTC. Its translation is CASSLVGSDNEQFF.

This sequence joins TRBV28 and TRBJ1-2; 7 nucleotides line up with TRBD1. CDR1 is MDHEN, CDR2 SYDVKM, per germline. Trimming removed 1 base from V and 4 bases from J; junction bases left unmatched: 6. The CDR3 contains 15 residues. CDR3 protein: CASSLYRGDFYGYTF. The CDR3 DNA follows: TGTGCCAGCAGTTTATACAGGGGAGACTTCTATGGCTACACCTTC.

This sequence joins TRBV13 and TRBJ2-5, with TRBD1 matching 10 bases. Germline V lookup: CDR1 PRHDT, CDR2 FYEKMQ (reference sequence). V lost 5 bases and J lost 5; bases outside the gene matches: 5. This CDR3 has 14 amino acids. The CDR3 DNA is TGTGCCAGCAGCGAGGGACAGGGGTTTGAGACCCAGTACTTC. Translation gives CASSEGQGFETQYF.